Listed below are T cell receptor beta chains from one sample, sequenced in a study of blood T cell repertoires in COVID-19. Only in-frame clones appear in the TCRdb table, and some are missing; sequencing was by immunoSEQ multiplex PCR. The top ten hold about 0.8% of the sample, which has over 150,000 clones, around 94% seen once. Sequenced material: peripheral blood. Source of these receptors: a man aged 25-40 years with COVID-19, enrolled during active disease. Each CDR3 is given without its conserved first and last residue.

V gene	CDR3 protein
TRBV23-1	ASSPSLRSATNEKLF
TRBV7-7	ASSLSWTGSTDTQY
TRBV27	ASSLWANQGRNQPQH
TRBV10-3	AISESTGQTYGYT
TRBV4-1	ASSQGTGHEQY
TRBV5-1	ASSLGTALWGYT
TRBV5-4	ASSLGTSGTSTDTQY
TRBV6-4	ASSAILGQDTGELF
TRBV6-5	ASNRQANTEAF
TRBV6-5	ASSYPSGEAF
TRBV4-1	ASSHARRQGLTDTQY
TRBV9	ASSLRGKSNTGELF
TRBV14	ASSQMGLAGAYEQY